The 25 T cell receptor beta chains below were found in one sample sequenced in a study of cytomegalovirus exposure and HLA in healthy donors. PCR used 60 Vbeta primers and 13 Jbeta primers. Data came from immunoSEQ multiplex PCR; TCRdb stores just in-frame clones and leaves some out. The sample holds fewer than 200,000 clones, 65% to 75% seen once. Sequencing was done on a sample of PBMCs. The receptors were gathered from a girl between 10 and 17 years old in good health and CMV-seronegative.

This chain links TRBV4-2 with TRBJ2-3, with TRBD1 as a possible D gene (7 bases). The CDR3 consists of 15 residues. CDR1 and CDR2 from the germline V gene are LGHNA and YNFKEQ. The V end was cut by 2 bases, the J end by 5 bases, with 14 bases between. For the CDR3, the DNA is TGTGCCAGCAGCCAACAGGGGGGTCTGGAAGATACGCAGTATTTT. This gives the protein CASSQQGGLEDTQYF.

The chain has TRBV5-6 and TRBJ1-5; TRBD1 might be the D (5 bases). The CDR3 has 17 amino acids. CDR1 and CDR2 from the germline V gene are SGHDT and YYEEEE. V lost 2 bases and J lost 0, with 15 bases in between. The CDR3 spells CASSLMVGGDSNQPQHF. CDR3 in DNA: TGTGCCAGCAGCTTAATGGTTGGAGGGGATAGCAATCAGCCCCAGCATTTT.

This clone was observed a few times. V and J are TRBV27 and TRBJ1-1; 7 bases line up with TRBD1. V lost 6 bases, J lost 5 bases, and 6 bases stayed unmatched. The CDR3 contains 13 residues. Germline loops: CDR1 MNHEY, CDR2 SMNVEV (reference sequence). This CDR3 is CASSPQGWTEAFF. CDR3 bases: TGTGCCAGCAGCCCACAGGGGTGGACTGAAGCTTTCTTT.

V is TRBV5-4 and J is TRBJ2-3, with D possibly being TRBD2 (5 bases). CDR3 length: 15 amino acids. Trimming removed 4 bases from V and 3 bases from J, with 15 bases in between. CDR1 SGHNT and CDR2 YYREEE come from the germline V gene (reference sequence). DNA for the CDR3: TGTGCCAGCAGCCCTGGAGTACTAGTAACAGATACGCAGTATTTT. Translating it yields CASSPGVLVTDTQYF.

Details on this clone: Germline and junction disagree at one end, which may indicate a read error. V is TRBV11-2 and J is TRBJ2-2; tentatively, D is TRBD2 (5 bases). This CDR3 comprises 12 residues. Germline values: CDR1 SGHAT, CDR2 FQNNGV. The CDR3 DNA is TGTGCCAGCAGCCCTGACCCCGGGGAGCTGTTCTTT. This sequence encodes CASSPDPGELFF.

The rearrangement uses TRBV29-1 and TRBJ2-5, with 10 bases lining up with TRBD2. This CDR3 spans 13 amino acids. Germline-derived CDR1 and CDR2 are SQVTM and ANQGSEA. With 4 bases clipped from V and 5 bases from J, the junction kept 4 bases outside the gene matches. The CDR3 DNA reads TGCAGCGTTGCTAGCGGGGGTGTCGAGACCCAGTACTTC. Amino acids: CSVASGGVETQYF.

The chain has TRBV6-5 and TRBJ1-1, with D maybe TRBD1 (6 bases). Germline lookup yields CDR1 MNHEY and CDR2 SVGAGI. V was shortened by 2 bases and J by 6 bases, with 16 bases between the two germline ends. The CDR3 totals 15 residues. The CDR3 DNA reads as TGTGCCAGCAGTTACGGGGGGGCTCAAGTTCCTGAAGCTTTCTTT. This gives the protein CASSYGGAQVPEAFF.

This chain uses TRBV7-9 with TRBJ2-3; TRBD2 matches 9 bases. Germline assignment: CDR1 SEHNR and CDR2 FQNEAQ (reference sequence). Trimming at V came to 5 bases and at J to 2 bases, leaving 8 bases not matched to a gene. There are 16 residues in the CDR3. DNA for the CDR3: TGTGCCAGCAGCCCGTCTGGCGGGGGGGACACAGATACGCAGTATTTT. This codes for CASSPSGGGDTDTQYF.

V usage is TRBV2 and J usage is TRBJ2-5; D is unclear. The CDR3 is 10 amino acids. Trimming removed 11 bases at V and 1 base at J, with 5 bases between. Germline lookup yields CDR1 SNHLY and CDR2 FYNNEI. CDR3 protein: CAGRQETQYF. The CDR3, as DNA: TGTGCCGGCCGCCAAGAGACCCAGTACTTC. Combining the CDR3 with reference TRBV2 and TRBJ2-5 gives the whole variable domain EPEVTQTPSHQVTQMGQEVILRCVPISNHLYFYWYRQILGQKVEFLVSFYNNEISEKSEIFDDQFSVERPDGSNFTLKIRSTKLEDSAMYFCAGRQETQYFGPGTRLLVL.

The chain carries TRBV19 and TRBJ1-2; 8 bases line up with TRBD1. The CDR3 runs 13 residues. Unmatched junction bases numbered 2, after V lost 4 bases and J lost 4 bases. Germline CDR1 is LNHDA and CDR2 is SQIVND (reference sequence). The CDR3 bases are TGTGCCAGTAGTAGACAGGGGACCTATGGCTACACCTTC. Protein sequence: CASSRQGTYGYTF.

J is TRBJ2-3 and V is TRBV6-5, with D possibly TRBD1 on 6 matching bases. There are 15 residues in the CDR3. Trimming removed 5 bases at V and 1 base at J, with 13 bases between. CDR1 and CDR2 from the germline V gene are MNHEY and SVGAGI. The CDR3 DNA sequence: TGTGCCAGCAGTCCACAGGGATGGGGCACAGATACGCAGTATTTT. Translated: CASSPQGWGTDTQYF.

This clone occurred a few times. The rearrangement links TRBV15 to TRBJ2-5; possible D gene TRBD2, 7 bases. Germline loops: CDR1 LNHNV, CDR2 YYDKDF (reference sequence). The length of the CDR3 is 15 residues. V was cut by 5 bases and J by 1 base, with 14 bases left in between. The CDR3 reads CATSPGEGPQETQYF. CDR3 nucleotide sequence: TGTGCCACCAGCCCAGGGGAGGGGCCCCAAGAGACCCAGTACTTC.

The chain links TRBV5-4 to TRBJ2-7, with a weak D call TRBD2 (6 bases). V was pared by 5 bases and J by 5 bases, with 14 bases between. This CDR3 spans 13 amino acids. Germline values: CDR1 SGHNT, CDR2 YYREEE (reference sequence). DNA for the CDR3: TGTGCCAGCAGGGGACTCCCGGGGCACGAGCAGTACTTC. Its protein is CASRGLPGHEQYF.

This clone was found a few times. J is TRBJ1-2 and V is TRBV19; tentative D call: TRBD1 (5 bases). The CDR3 has 14 residues. V was trimmed by 5 bases and J by 0 bases, leaving 10 bases between them. Germline CDR1 LNHDA, CDR2 SQIVND (reference sequence). CDR3 amino acids: CASSSQVANYGYTF. Here the CDR3 DNA reads TGTGCCAGTAGTTCACAGGTAGCTAACTATGGCTACACCTTC. Based on the CDR3 plus reference TRBV19 and TRBJ1-2, the full variable domain is DGGITQSPKYLFRKEGQNVTLSCEQNLNHDAMYWYRQDPGQGLRLIYYSQIVNDFQKGDIAEGYSVSREKKESFPLTVTSAQKNPTAFYLCASSSQVANYGYTFGSGTRLTVV.

The gene calls are TRBV19 and TRBJ2-7; 8 bases are shared with TRBD1. V trimming: 5 bases; J trimming: 3 bases; junction bases outside the gene matches: 9. Germline loops: CDR1 LNHDA, CDR2 SQIVND (reference sequence). This CDR3 is 15 amino acids long. CDR3 sequence reads: CASSSIGTGYYEQYF. The CDR3, as DNA: TGTGCCAGTAGTTCGATAGGGACAGGTTACTACGAGCAGTACTTC.

This clone was seen more than once but under ten times. The J gene is TRBJ1-2, the V gene TRBV11-1; 8 bases map to TRBD1. The CDR3 contains 13 residues. Germline assignment: CDR1 SGHAT and CDR2 FQDESV (reference sequence). The V and J ends lost 4 bases and 3 bases, in that order; junction bases with no gene match: 1. Here the CDR3 reads CASSSTGDYGYTF. The CDR3 nucleotides are TGTGCCAGCAGCTCGACAGGGGACTATGGCTACACCTTC.

V and J are TRBV29-1 and TRBJ2-1; TRBD1 aligns across 7 bases. The CDR3 runs 14 residues. V lost 4 bases to trimming and J lost 10 bases; unmatched junction nucleotides: 13. In germline, CDR1 is SQVTM, CDR2 ANQGSEA. The CDR3 sequence: CSVGPDRVSTEQFF. As DNA, the CDR3 is TGCAGCGTTGGCCCAGACAGGGTTAGTACAGAGCAGTTCTTC.

The V and J genes are TRBV25-1 and TRBJ1-1; possibly TRBD1 for D (5 bases). Trimming removed 8 bases at V and 4 bases at J, with 14 bases between. Germline V gene sequence: CDR1 MGHDK, CDR2 SYGVNS. The CDR3 loop spans 13 amino acids. This CDR3 reads CASGSTAFTEAFF. CDR3 DNA sequence: TGTGCCAGCGGATCGACAGCCTTCACTGAAGCTTTCTTT.

J is TRBJ1-4 and V is TRBV19, with TRBD1 identical over 9 bases. V was clipped by 3 bases and J by 6 bases; unmatched bases: 5. Germline loops: CDR1 LNHDA, CDR2 SQIVND (reference sequence). The CDR3 has 15 amino acids. CDR3 loop: CASSMAGQGYEKLFF. The CDR3, as DNA: TGTGCCAGTAGTATGGCTGGACAGGGGTATGAAAAACTGTTTTTT.

This clone was counted only a few times. The gene calls are TRBV4-2 and TRBJ2-7, with 7 bases aligning to TRBD1. The germline V gene has CDR1 LGHNA and CDR2 YNFKEQ. Losses at the gene ends were 4 bases for V and 4 bases for J; bases not matched to a gene: 10. CDR3 length: 15 residues. DNA for the CDR3: TGTGCCAGCAGCCGACAGGGTAGGGCCCAGTACGAGCAGTACTTC. It encodes CASSRQGRAQYEQYF.

This clone has a handful of counts. The chain employs TRBV5-6 and TRBJ2-2; D gene unclear. The CDR3 is 14 amino acids. CDR1 and CDR2 from the germline V gene are SGHDT and YYEEEE. The germline V and J ends were trimmed by 5 bases and 2 bases, with 10 bases remaining between them. The CDR3 coding sequence is TGTGCCAGCAGAAGTGCGGTCAACACCGGGGAGCTGTTTTTT. Amino acid sequence: CASRSAVNTGELFF.

The chain has TRBV5-6 and TRBJ2-5; 7 positions agree with TRBD2. Germline CDR1 SGHDT, CDR2 YYEEEE. The CDR3 is 16 residues long. The V and J ends lost 0 bases and 2 bases, in that order; junction bases with no gene match: 7. Written as DNA, the CDR3 is TGTGCCAGCAGCTTGGTTCCTAGCGGAGGACAAGAGACCCAGTACTTC. Protein: CASSLVPSGGQETQYF.

The chain combines TRBV6-7 with TRBJ1-2; TRBD1 matches 7 bases. TRBV6-7 is an ORF for which the function is uncertain. The CDR3 length is 15 residues. V shed 2 bases and J 7 bases; nucleotides not matched to a gene: 10. The CDR3: CASSYPETGSGGYTF. The CDR3 DNA reads TGTGCCAGCAGTTACCCTGAGACAGGGAGTGGTGGCTACACCTTC.

This clone was detected only once. The chain carries TRBV6-1 and TRBJ2-4, with 14 positions matching TRBD2. Germline-derived CDR1 and CDR2 are MNHNS and SASEGT. CDR3 length: 18 residues. After removal of 3 bases from V and 8 bases from J, the junction contained 12 bases not matched to a gene. The CDR3 bases are TGTGCCAGCAGTGACCTTACTAAGGTGGGACTAGCGGGGGACATTCAGTACTTC. This codes for CASSDLTKVGLAGDIQYF.

The chain has TRBV6-5 and TRBJ1-1; 9 bases are shared with TRBD1. The V gene's germline CDR1 is MNHEY and CDR2 SVGAGI. This CDR3 is built from 13 residues. After removal of 6 bases from V and 7 bases from J, the junction contained 6 bases not matched to a gene. In DNA, the CDR3 is TGTGCCAGCAGCCCGCGGGGACAGGGTGAAGCTTTCTTT. This sequence encodes CASSPRGQGEAFF.